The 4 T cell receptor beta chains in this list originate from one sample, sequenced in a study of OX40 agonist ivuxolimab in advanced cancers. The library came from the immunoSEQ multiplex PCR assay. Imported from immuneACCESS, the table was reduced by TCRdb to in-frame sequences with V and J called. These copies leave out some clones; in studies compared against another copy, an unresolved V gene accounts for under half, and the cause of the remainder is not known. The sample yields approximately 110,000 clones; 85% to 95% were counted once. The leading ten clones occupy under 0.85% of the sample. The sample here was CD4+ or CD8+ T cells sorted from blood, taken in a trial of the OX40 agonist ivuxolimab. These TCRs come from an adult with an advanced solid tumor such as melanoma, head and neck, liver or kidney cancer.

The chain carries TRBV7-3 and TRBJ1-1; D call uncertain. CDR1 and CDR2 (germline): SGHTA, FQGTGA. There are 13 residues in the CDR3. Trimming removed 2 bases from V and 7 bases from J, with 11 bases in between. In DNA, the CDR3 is TGTGCCAGCAGCTTAGGCCCTGGTAGTGAAGCTTTCTTT. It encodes CASSLGPGSEAFF.

The CDR3 here is CASSQDSLTGELFF. In nucleotides, the CDR3 is TGTGCCAGCTCGCAAGACAGTCTCACCGGGGAGCTGTTTTTT. This chain links TRBV18 with TRBJ2-2; a weak D match, TRBD1 (5 bases). The CDR3 is 14 amino acids. The germline CDR1 and CDR2 sequences are KGHSH and LQKENI. The germline V and J ends were trimmed by 6 bases and 4 bases, with 12 bases remaining between them. The full variable domain, in which reference TRBV18 and TRBJ2-2 provide the parts outside the CDR3, is NAGVMQNPRHLVRRRGQEARLRCSPMKGHSHVYWYRQLPEEGLKFMVYLQKENIIDESGMPKERFSAEFPKEGPSILRIQQVVRGDSAAYFCASSQDSLTGELFFGEGSRLTVL.

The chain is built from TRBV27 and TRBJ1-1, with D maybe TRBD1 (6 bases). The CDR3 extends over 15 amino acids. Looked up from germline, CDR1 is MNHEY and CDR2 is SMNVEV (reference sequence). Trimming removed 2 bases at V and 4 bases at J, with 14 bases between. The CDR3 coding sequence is TGTGCCAGCAGTTTAGGTAGGGGGGGCGTCACTGAAGCTTTCTTT. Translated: CASSLGRGGVTEAFF.

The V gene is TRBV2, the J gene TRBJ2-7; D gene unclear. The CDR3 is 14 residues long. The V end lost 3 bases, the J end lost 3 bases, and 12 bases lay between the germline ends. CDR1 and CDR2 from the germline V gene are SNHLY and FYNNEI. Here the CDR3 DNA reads TGTGCCAGCAGTGATTTAGGTCTTGACTACGAGCAGTACTTC. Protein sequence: CASSDLGLDYEQYF.